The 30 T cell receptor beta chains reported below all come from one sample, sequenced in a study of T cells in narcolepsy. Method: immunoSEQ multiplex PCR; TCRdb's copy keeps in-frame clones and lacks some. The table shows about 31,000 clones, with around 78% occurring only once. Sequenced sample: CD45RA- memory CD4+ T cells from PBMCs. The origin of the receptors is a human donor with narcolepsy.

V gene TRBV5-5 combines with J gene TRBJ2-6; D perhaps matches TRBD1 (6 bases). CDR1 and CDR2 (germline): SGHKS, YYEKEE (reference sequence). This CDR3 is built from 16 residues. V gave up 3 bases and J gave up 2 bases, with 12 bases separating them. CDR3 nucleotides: TGTGCCAGCAGCTCGAACCAGGGGACTGGGGCCAACGTCCTGACTTTC. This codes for CASSSNQGTGANVLTF.

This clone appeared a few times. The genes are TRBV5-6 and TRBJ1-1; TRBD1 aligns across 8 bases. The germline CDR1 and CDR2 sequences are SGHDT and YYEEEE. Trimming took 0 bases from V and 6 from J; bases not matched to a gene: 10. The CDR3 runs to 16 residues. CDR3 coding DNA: TGTGCCAGCAGCTTGGTTACCCCAGGGGGCTTAGCTGAAGCTTTCTTT. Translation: CASSLVTPGGLAEAFF.

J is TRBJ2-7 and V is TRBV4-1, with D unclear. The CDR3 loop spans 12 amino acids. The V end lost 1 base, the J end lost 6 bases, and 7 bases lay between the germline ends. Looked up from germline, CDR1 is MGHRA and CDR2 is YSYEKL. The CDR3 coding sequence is TGCGCCAGCAGCCAAGTAGGGCGCGAGCAGTACTTC. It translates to CASSQVGREQYF.

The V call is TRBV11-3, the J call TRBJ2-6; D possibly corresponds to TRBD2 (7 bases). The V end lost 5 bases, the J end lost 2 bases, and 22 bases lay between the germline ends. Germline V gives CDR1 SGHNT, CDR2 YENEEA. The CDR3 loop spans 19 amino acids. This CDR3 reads CASSPDRGANTPGANVLTF. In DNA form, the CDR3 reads TGTGCCAGCAGCCCAGACCGGGGGGCGAACACCCCTGGGGCCAACGTCCTGACTTTC.

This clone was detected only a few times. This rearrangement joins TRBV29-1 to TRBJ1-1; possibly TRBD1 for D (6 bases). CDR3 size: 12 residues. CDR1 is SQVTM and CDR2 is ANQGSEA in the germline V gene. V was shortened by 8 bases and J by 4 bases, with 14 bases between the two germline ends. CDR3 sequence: CSSKRGATEAFF. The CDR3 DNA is TGCAGCTCCAAGAGGGGGGCCACTGAAGCTTTCTTT.

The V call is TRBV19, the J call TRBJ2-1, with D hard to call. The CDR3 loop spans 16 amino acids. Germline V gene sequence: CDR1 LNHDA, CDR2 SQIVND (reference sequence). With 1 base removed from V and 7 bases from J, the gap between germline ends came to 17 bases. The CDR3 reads CASSIARSVVNNEQFF. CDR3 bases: TGTGCCAGTAGTATAGCGAGGAGCGTTGTGAATAATGAGCAGTTCTTC. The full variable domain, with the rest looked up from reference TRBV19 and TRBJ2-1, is DGGITQSPKYLFRKEGQNVTLSCEQNLNHDAMYWYRQDPGQGLRLIYYSQIVNDFQKGDIAEGYSVSREKKESFPLTVTSAQKNPTAFYLCASSIARSVVNNEQFFGPGTRLTVL.

The CDR3 bases are TGTGCCTGGAGTCCTCTCATAGCGGCTCTTGAGACCCAGTACTTC. Residues: CAWSPLIAALETQYF. This rearrangement joins TRBV30 to TRBJ2-5; a weak D match, TRBD2 (6 bases). V shed 2 bases and J shed 5 bases, with 18 bases lying between them. CDR3 length equals 15 residues. CDR1 is GTSNPN, CDR2 SVGIG, per germline (reference sequence).

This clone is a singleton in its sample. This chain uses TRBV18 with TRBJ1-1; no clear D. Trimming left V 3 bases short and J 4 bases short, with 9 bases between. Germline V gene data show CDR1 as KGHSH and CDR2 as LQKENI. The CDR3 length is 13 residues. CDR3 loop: CASSPSQITEAFF. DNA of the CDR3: TGTGCCAGCTCACCTAGCCAGATCACTGAAGCTTTCTTT.

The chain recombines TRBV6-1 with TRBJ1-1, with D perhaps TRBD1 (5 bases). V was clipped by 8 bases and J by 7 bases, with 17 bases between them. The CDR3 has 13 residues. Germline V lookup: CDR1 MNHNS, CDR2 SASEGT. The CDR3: CASSAGQGYEAFF. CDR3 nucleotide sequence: TGTGCCAGCTCGGCGGGTCAGGGATATGAAGCTTTCTTT.

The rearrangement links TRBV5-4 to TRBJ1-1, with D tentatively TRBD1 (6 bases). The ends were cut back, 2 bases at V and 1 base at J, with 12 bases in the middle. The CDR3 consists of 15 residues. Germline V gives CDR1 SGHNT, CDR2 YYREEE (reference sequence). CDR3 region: CASSFVTGPNTEAFF. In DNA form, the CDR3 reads TGTGCCAGCAGCTTTGTTACAGGGCCGAACACTGAAGCTTTCTTT.

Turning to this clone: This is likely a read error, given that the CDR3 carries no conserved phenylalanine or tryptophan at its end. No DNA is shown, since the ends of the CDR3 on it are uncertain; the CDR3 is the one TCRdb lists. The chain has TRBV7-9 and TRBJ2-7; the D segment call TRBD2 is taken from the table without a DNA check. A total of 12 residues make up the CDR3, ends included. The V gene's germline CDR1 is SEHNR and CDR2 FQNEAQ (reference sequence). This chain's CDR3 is CASSIAEGPTFI.

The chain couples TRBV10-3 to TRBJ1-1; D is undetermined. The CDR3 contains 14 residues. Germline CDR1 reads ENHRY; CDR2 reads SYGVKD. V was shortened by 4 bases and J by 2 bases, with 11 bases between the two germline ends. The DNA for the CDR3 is TGTGCCATCAGTGCCCGCACGGATAACACTGAAGCTTTCTTT. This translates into CAISARTDNTEAFF.

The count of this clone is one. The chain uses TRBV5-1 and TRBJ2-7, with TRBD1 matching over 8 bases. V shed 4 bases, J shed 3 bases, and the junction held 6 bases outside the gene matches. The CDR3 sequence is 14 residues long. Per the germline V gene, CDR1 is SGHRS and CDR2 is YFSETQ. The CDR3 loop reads CASSPTGTGYEQYF. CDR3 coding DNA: TGCGCCAGCAGCCCCACCGGGACAGGCTACGAGCAGTACTTC.

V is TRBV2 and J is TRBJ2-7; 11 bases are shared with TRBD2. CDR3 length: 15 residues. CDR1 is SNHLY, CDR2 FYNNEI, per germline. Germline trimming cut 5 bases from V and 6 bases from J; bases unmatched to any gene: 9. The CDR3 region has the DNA TGTGCCAGCAGTTACCGTAGCGGGGGGGCTGTCGAGCAGTACTTC. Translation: CASSYRSGGAVEQYF.

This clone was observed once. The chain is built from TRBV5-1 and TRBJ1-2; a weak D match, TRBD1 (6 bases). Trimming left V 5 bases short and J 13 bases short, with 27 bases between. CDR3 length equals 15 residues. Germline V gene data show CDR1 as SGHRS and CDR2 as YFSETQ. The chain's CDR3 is CASSLTAAGTSGPTF. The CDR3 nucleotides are TGCGCCAGCAGTCTCACAGCCGCCGGGACAAGCGGTCCCACCTTC.

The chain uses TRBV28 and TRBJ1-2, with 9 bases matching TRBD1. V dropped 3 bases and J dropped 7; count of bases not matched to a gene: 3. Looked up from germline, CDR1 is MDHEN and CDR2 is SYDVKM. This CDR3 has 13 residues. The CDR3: CASSFRDRAGYTF. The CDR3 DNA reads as TGTGCCAGCAGTTTCCGGGACAGGGCTGGCTACACCTTC.

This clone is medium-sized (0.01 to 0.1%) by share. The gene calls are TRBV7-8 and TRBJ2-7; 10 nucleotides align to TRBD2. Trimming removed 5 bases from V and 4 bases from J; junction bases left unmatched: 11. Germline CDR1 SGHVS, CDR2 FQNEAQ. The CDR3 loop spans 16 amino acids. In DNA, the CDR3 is TGTGCCAGCAGCCCTCTAAGCGGGAGGGCCCCTTACGAGCAGTACTTC. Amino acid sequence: CASSPLSGRAPYEQYF. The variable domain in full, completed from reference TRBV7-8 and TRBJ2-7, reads GAGVSQSPRYKVAKRGQDVALRCDPISGHVSLFWYQQALGQGPEFLTYFQNEAQLDKSGLPSDRFFAERPEGSVSTLKIQRTQQEDSAVYLCASSPLSGRAPYEQYFGPGTRLTVT.

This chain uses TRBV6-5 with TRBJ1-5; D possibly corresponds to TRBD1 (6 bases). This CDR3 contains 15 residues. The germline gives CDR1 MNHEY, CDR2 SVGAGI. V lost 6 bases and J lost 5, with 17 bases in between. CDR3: CASSPAGVYYQPQHF. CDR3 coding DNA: TGTGCCAGCAGCCCCGCAGGGGTGTATTATCAGCCCCAGCATTTT.

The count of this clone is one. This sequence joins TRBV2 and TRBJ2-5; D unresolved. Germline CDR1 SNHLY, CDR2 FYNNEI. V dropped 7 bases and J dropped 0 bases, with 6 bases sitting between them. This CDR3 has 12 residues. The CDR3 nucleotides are TGTGCCAGCAAGAGGTACCAAGAGACCCAGTACTTC. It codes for CASKRYQETQYF.

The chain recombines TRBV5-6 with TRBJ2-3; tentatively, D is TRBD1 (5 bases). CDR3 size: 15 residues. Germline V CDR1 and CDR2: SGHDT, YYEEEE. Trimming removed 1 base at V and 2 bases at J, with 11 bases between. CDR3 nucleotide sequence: TGTGCCAGCAGCTTGTTCAGGGCTGACACAGATACGCAGTATTTT. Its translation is CASSLFRADTDTQYF.

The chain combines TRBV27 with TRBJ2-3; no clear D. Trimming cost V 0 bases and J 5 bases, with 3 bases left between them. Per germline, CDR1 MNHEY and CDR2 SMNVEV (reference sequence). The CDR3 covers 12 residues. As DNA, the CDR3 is TGTGCCAGCAGTTTATCGAAAGATACGCAGTATTTT. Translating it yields CASSLSKDTQYF.

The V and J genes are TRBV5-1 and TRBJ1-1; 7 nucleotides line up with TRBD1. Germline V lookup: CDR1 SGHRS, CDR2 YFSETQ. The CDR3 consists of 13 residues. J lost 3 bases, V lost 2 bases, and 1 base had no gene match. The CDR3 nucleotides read TGCGCCAGCAGCTTTCAGGGGGACACTGAAGCTTTCTTT. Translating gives CASSFQGDTEAFF.

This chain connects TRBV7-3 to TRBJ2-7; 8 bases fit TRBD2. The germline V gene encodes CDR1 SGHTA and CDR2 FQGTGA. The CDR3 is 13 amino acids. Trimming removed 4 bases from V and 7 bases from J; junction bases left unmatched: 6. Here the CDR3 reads CASSSSGGQEQYF. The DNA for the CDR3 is TGTGCCAGCAGCTCCTCGGGGGGGCAGGAGCAGTACTTC.

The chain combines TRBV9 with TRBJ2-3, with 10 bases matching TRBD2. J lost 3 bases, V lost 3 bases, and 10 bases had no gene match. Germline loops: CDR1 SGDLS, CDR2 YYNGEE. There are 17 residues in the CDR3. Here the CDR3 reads CASSGGAGGPGTDTQYF. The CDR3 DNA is TGTGCCAGCAGCGGGGGAGCGGGAGGGCCAGGGACAGATACGCAGTATTTT.

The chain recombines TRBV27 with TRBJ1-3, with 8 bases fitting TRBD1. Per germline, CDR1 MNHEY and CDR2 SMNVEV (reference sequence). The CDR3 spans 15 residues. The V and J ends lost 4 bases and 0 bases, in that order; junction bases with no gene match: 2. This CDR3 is CASSSTGGSGNTIYF. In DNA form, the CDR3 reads TGTGCCAGCAGTTCCACAGGGGGCTCTGGAAACACCATATATTTT.

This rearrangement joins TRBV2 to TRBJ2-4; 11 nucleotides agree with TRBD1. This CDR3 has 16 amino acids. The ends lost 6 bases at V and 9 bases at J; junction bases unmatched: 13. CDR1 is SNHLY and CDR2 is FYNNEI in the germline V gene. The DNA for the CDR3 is TGTGCCAGCAGCCCCGGGACAGGGGGTCGGGAGGGCATTCAGTACTTC. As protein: CASSPGTGGREGIQYF. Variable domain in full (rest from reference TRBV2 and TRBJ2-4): EPEVTQTPSHQVTQMGQEVILRCVPISNHLYFYWYRQILGQKVEFLVSFYNNEISEKSEIFDDQFSVERPDGSNFTLKIRSTKLEDSAMYFCASSPGTGGREGIQYFGAGTRLSVL.

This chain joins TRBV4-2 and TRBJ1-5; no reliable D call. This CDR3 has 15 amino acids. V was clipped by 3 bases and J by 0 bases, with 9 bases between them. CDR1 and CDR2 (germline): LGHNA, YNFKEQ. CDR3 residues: CASSHSESSNQPQHF. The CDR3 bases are TGTGCCAGCAGCCATAGTGAGAGTAGCAATCAGCCCCAGCATTTT.

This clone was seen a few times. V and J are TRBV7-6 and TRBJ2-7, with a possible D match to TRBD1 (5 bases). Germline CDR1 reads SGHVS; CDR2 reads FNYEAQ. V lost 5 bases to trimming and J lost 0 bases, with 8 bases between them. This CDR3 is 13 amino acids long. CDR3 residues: CASSPTGSYEQYF. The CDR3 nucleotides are TGTGCCAGCAGCCCTACAGGCTCCTACGAGCAGTACTTC.

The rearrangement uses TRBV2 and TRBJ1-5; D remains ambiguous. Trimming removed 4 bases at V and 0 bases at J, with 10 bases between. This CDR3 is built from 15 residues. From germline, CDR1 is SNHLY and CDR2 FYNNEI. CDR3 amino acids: CASSGSDFSNQPQHF. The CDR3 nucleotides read TGTGCCAGCAGTGGGAGTGACTTTAGCAATCAGCCCCAGCATTTT.

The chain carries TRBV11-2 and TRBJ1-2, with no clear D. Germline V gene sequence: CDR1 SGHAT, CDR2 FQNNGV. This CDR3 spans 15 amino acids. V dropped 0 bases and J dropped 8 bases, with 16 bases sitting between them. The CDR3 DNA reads TGTGCCAGCAGCTTAGATGTTGCGGACTACGGGGGCTACACCTTC. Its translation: CASSLDVADYGGYTF.